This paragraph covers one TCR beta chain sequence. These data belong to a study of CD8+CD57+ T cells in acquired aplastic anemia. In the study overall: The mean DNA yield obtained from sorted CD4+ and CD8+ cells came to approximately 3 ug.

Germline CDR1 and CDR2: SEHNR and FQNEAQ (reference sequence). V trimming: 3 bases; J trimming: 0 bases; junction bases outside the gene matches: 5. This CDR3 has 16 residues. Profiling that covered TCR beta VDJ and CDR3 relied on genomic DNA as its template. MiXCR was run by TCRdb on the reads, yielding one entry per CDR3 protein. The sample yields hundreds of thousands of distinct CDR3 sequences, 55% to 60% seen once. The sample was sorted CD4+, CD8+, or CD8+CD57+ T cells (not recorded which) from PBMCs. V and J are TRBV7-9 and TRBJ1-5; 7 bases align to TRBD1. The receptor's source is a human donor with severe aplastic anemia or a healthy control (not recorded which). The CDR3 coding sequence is TGTGCCAGCAGCTTCGAGAGGGGGCCTAGCAATCAGCCCCAGCATTTT. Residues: CASSFERGPSNQPQHF.